The sequence of this T cell receptor (beta chain) was determined in a study of cytomegalovirus exposure and HLA in healthy donors. Vbeta (60) and Jbeta (13) primers were used in the PCR. Data came from immunoSEQ multiplex PCR; TCRdb stores just in-frame clones and leaves some out. The table has 250,000 or so clones, about 84% seen once. Germline V lookup: CDR1 MNHEY, CDR2 SVGAGI. The V gene lost 4 bases and the J gene lost 3 bases, with 15 bases spanning the gap. This CDR3 region has 15 residues. V is TRBV6-5 and J is TRBJ1-2; D might be TRBD1 (6 bases). Sequencing was performed on PBMCs. This sequence originates from a human donor in good health. The CDR3 DNA is TGTGCCAGCAGTTCGGGACAACTAGACTACTATGGCTACACCTTC. As protein: CASSSGQLDYYGYTF.